This TCR beta chain was profiled in a study of CD8+ T cells in alopecia areata (dated by TCRdb to the late 2010s). The study in broad terms: Treated patients were enrolled in an open-label pilot trial of oral tofacitinib at 5 to 10 mg twice daily for moderate-to-severe alopecia areata. Patients received tofacitinib for 6 to 18 months and were then followed off drug for 6 months to check for delayed response and recurrence. Disease severity in treated patients was measured with the SALT score, which quantifies the percentage of affected scalp surface area. The study used high-throughput TCRbeta sequencing to examine T cell clonal expansion in alopecia areata, in both the C3H/HeJ mouse model and human patients. On the human side, TCRbeta sequencing was run on scalp tissue and on sorted CD4+ and CD8+ peripheral blood T cells from healthy controls and from alopecia areata patients with either patchy or totalis/universalis disease. Biopsies were taken from tofacitinib-treated patients at baseline and at 4 and 24 weeks of treatment, and a later scalp biopsy was taken in several of the tofacitinib-treated patients. Scalp clonality was compared among normal scalp (n=4), patchy alopecia areata scalp (n=8), and alopecia totalis/universalis scalp (n=8). RNA came from the PAXgene miRNA kit for fixed scalp, the miRNeasy kit for PBMCs, and the RNeasy kit for mouse skin. TCRbeta CDR3 regions were amplified by immunoSEQ multiplex PCR using 35 Vbeta forward and 13 Jbeta reverse primers. The full study reports these points: Compared with mice, TCR sequences shared between patients were less clear, possibly partly because of HLA diversity across the patient population. Unlike mouse skin, where gammadelta T cells dominate, normal human skin contains resident alphabeta T cells that get sequenced too, which complicates analysis of the scalp TCR repertoire. The treated cohort was small, with a single nonresponder, so links between baseline CD8+ expansion and response need larger studies. During tofacitinib treatment, many expanded lesional clones remained in scalp and blood, and this persistence may partly explain relapse after treatment is stopped. Higher clonality and more expanded CD8+ clones were observed in lesional scalp than in normal scalp, particularly in alopecia totalis/universalis, a finding suggestive of antigenic drive. Tofacitinib significantly decreased scalp clonality and the number of expanded CD8+ clones among the top 100 scalp clones.

The protocol used for the library was the immunoSEQ multiplex PCR assay. RNA was extracted from all samples and reverse transcribed into cDNA, which served as template for TCR sequencing. SuperScript III was used for first-strand cDNA synthesis, primed with a 2:1 mix of oligo-dT and random hexamers. Amplification bias was assessed with a synthetic immune receptor repertoire, and residual bias was removed computationally. The published analysis was carried out like this. Raw reads were preprocessed to remove errors, and CDR3 was defined according to IMGT conventions as the region from the conserved cysteine to phenylalanine. To get clonality, Shannon entropy was normalized by log2 of the number of productive unique TCRs and the result was subtracted from 1. Whether scalp clones were CD4 or CD8 was inferred by matching scalp TCRbeta sequences against CD4 and CD8 repertoires sorted from blood. TCRdb mirrors the immuneACCESS table, restricted to in-frame sequences. Some clones are absent from its copies; in checked studies, under half trace to an unresolved V gene, and the reason for the others is unknown. The D gene and trimming were derived from the DNA, and the V and J assignments and clone size from that table. The sample table shows around 150,000 clones, and approximately 57% are seen once. The ten largest clones capture 14% of the sample.

From a lookup of the germline V gene (reference sequence), CDR1 and CDR2 are GTSNPN and SVGIG. V loses 3 bases, J loses 10 bases, and the germline ends lie 16 bases apart. Spanning cysteine to phenylalanine, the CDR3 consists of 14 amino acids. Of the read, only the CDR3 DNA is kept; its 42 bases are in frame from base 1. A remark on this clone: Its antigen target is currently unknown. One base away there is no much larger clone; base qualities are not given.

The time point label corresponds to: less than 30 weeks on oral tofacitinib. The sample's treatment or condition label, decoded: oral pan-JAK inhibitor, 5-10 mg twice daily. From alopecia areata patients, peripheral blood was collected along with lesional scalp punch biopsies. After PBMCs were isolated by density centrifugation and stained for CD3, CD4 and CD8, a FACSAria was used to sort CD4+ and CD8+ T cells. This TCR came from a human donor with alopecia areata. Recombination linked TRBV30 to TRBJ1-6; perhaps TRBD1 is the D gene, with 6 bases matching. The starting material was CD4+ T cells sorted from blood, obtained at week 24, from a patient treated with tofacitinib. The DNA is TGTGCCTGGAGACCAACAGGGTTTTTCTCACCCCTCCACTTT. This is translated as CAWRPTGFFSPLHF.